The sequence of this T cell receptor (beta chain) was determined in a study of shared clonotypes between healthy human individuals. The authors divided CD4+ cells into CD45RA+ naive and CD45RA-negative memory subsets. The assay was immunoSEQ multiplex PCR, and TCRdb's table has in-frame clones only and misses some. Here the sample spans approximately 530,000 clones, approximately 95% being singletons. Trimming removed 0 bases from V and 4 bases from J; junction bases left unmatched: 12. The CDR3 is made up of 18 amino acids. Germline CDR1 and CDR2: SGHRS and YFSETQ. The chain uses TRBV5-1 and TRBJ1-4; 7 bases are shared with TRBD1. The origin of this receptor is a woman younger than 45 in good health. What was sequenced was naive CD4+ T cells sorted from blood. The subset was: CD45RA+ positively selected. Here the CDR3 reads CASSLVQVTGSVNEKLFF. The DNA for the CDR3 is TGCGCCAGCAGCTTGGTACAAGTGACAGGGTCTGTTAATGAAAAACTGTTTTTT.